The present T cell receptor (beta chain) was sequenced within a study of blood T cells in healthy people across ages. V gave up 4 bases and J gave up 2 bases; unmatched junction bases: 10. In germline, CDR1 is MDHEN, CDR2 SYDVKM. This CDR3 has 17 residues. This clonotype was detected only a few times. A second PCR, run for about 7 to 11 cycles, used a sample-barcoded 5' primer plus a J-beta primer mix. MiXCR, applied by TCRdb to the 5' RACE reads, yields one record per CDR3 protein. The sample lists 950,000 to 1,200,000 distinct CDR3 sequences, more than 30% seen once, with 13% in the top ten. What was sequenced was blood. This chain joins TRBV28 and TRBJ1-5, with 8 bases identical to TRBD1. This TCR was recovered from a man between 18 and 35 years old in good health. The CDR3 DNA reads as TGTGCCAGCAGTTCACTACAGGGGGAAGTAGGCAATCAGCCCCAGCATTTT. It codes for CASSSLQGEVGNQPQHF.